These 27 T cell receptor beta chains originate from one sample sequenced in a study of OX40 agonist ivuxolimab in advanced cancers. The repertoire was sequenced with immunoSEQ multiplex PCR; TCRdb's copy has only in-frame clones and lacks some. Among 60,000 or so clones, 80% to 90% were seen once, and the ten largest hold around 12%. This specimen was CD4+ or CD8+ T cells sorted from blood, taken in a trial of the OX40 agonist ivuxolimab. The receptors come from an adult with an advanced solid tumor such as melanoma, head and neck, liver or kidney cancer.

V usage is TRBV27 and J usage is TRBJ2-5, with TRBD2 identical over 7 bases. The trim removed 1 base at V and 2 bases at J, leaving 7 bases unmatched. The germline gives CDR1 MNHEY, CDR2 SMNVEV (reference sequence). The CDR3 extends over 16 amino acids. In DNA, the CDR3 is TGTGCCAGCAGTTTATTCGCGGGAGTTGTGCAAGAGACCCAGTACTTC. Protein: CASSLFAGVVQETQYF.

The rearrangement uses TRBV27 and TRBJ1-1, with D unresolved. The CDR3 is 13 residues long. The ends were cut back, 6 bases at V and 4 bases at J, with 12 bases in the middle. CDR1 and CDR2 from the germline V gene are MNHEY and SMNVEV (reference sequence). CDR3 in DNA: TGTGCCAGCAGCCCTGGTCAACGCACTGAAGCTTTCTTT. This translates into CASSPGQRTEAFF.

Of note for this clone: The junction does not match germline at one end; this may be a read error. V is TRBV9 and J is TRBJ1-1; D unclear. This CDR3 contains 8 residues. CDR1 is SGDLS and CDR2 is YYNGEE in the germline V gene. The CDR3 region is CASSPRIF. The CDR3 region has the DNA TGTGCCAGCAGCCCCCGTATCTTT.

The chain employs TRBV13 and TRBJ2-1; 15 bases are shared with TRBD2. Looked up from germline, CDR1 is PRHDT and CDR2 is FYEKMQ (reference sequence). Trimming removed 5 bases from V and 9 bases from J; junction bases left unmatched: 5. CDR3 length: 15 amino acids. The CDR3: CASSPWTSGGGEQFF. The CDR3 DNA follows: TGTGCCAGCAGCCCCTGGACTAGCGGGGGGGGTGAGCAGTTCTTC.

V is TRBV10-2 and J is TRBJ1-5; D is perhaps TRBD1 (5 bases). The CDR3 runs to 13 residues. Trimming removed 6 bases from V and 9 bases from J, with 15 bases in between. Looked up from germline, CDR1 is WSHSY and CDR2 is SAAADI. DNA of the CDR3: TGCGCCAGCAGACCGACAGATCTCTCGCCCCAGCATTTT. It yields the protein CASRPTDLSPQHF.

This sequence joins TRBV5-4 and TRBJ2-1; tentative D call: TRBD1 (6 bases). CDR1 is SGHNT and CDR2 is YYREEE in the germline V gene (reference sequence). The CDR3 length is 15 residues. Trimming removed 3 bases from V and 0 bases from J, with 10 bases in between. The CDR3 region has the DNA TGTGCCAGCAGCTCCGACAGGAGCTCCTACAATGAGCAGTTCTTC. It translates to CASSSDRSSYNEQFF.

This clone was counted between two and nine times. As DNA, the CDR3 is TGTGCCAGTAGTATCTCCCTCCAGCGGGATACGCAGTATTTT. It codes for CASSISLQRDTQYF. The V and J genes are TRBV19 and TRBJ2-3; TRBD2 might be the D (5 bases). Germline V gene data show CDR1 as LNHDA and CDR2 as SQIVND (reference sequence). The V gene lost 3 bases and the J gene lost 6 bases, with 13 bases spanning the gap. The CDR3 sequence is 14 residues long.

The rearrangement joins TRBV27 to TRBJ2-7; D not certain. CDR3 length: 13 residues. Germline loops: CDR1 MNHEY, CDR2 SMNVEV (reference sequence). The ends were cut back, 4 bases at V and 2 bases at J, with 9 bases in the middle. CDR3 residues: CASSWAGAYEQYF. CDR3 nucleotides: TGTGCCAGCAGTTGGGCTGGAGCCTACGAGCAGTACTTC.

The rearrangement joins TRBV6-1 to TRBJ2-7; D remains unclear. The V and J ends lost 6 bases and 1 base respectively, with 16 bases between them. The CDR3 sequence is 15 residues long. The germline V gene encodes CDR1 MNHNS and CDR2 SASEGT. The CDR3 loop reads CASRDPSHKSYEQYF. The CDR3 DNA sequence: TGTGCCAGCAGAGACCCCTCGCATAAATCCTACGAGCAGTACTTC.

The chain has TRBV5-1 and TRBJ2-1; TRBD2 aligns across 7 bases. Germline CDR1 and CDR2: SGHRS and YFSETQ. The CDR3 consists of 15 residues. J gave up 4 bases and V 5 bases, and 9 bases lay outside the gene matches. This CDR3 reads CASSPEAREYNEQFF. The CDR3, as DNA: TGCGCCAGCAGTCCGGAAGCGCGGGAGTACAATGAGCAGTTCTTC.

This sequence joins TRBV2 and TRBJ1-2, with D maybe TRBD1 (6 bases). The CDR3 runs to 16 residues. V lost 0 bases and J 7 bases, leaving 18 bases between the germline ends. Germline values: CDR1 SNHLY, CDR2 FYNNEI. The CDR3 coding sequence is TGTGCCAGCAGTGAAGCTTGGGGACACTCCGGGGTTGGCTACACCTTC. This encodes CASSEAWGHSGVGYTF.

This chain connects TRBV15 to TRBJ2-2; tentative D call: TRBD1 (7 bases). V lost 1 base and J lost 4, with 16 bases in between. The germline gives CDR1 LNHNV, CDR2 YYDKDF (reference sequence). CDR3 length: 17 residues. CDR3 region: CATSRGRGPGATGELFF. The CDR3 nucleotides are TGTGCCACCAGCAGAGGGAGGGGGCCCGGGGCCACCGGGGAGCTGTTTTTT. Combining the CDR3 with reference TRBV15 and TRBJ2-2 gives the whole variable domain DAMVIQNPRYQVTQFGKPVTLSCSQTLNHNVMYWYQQKSSQAPKLLFHYYDKDFNNEADTPDNFQSRRPNTSFCFLDIRSPGLGDTAMYLCATSRGRGPGATGELFFGEGSRLTVL.

The V and J genes are TRBV9 and TRBJ2-1, with D possibly being TRBD2 (6 bases). The CDR3 loop spans 15 amino acids. The V gene's germline CDR1 is SGDLS and CDR2 YYNGEE. Trimming cost V 0 bases and J 4 bases, with 11 bases left between them. The CDR3 loop reads CASSVVLADYNEQFF. As DNA, the CDR3 is TGTGCCAGCAGCGTAGTATTAGCGGATTACAATGAGCAGTTCTTC.

The chain carries TRBV7-9 and TRBJ1-4, with 10 bases matching TRBD1. The CDR3 runs to 16 residues. With 5 bases clipped from V and 4 bases from J, the junction kept 7 bases outside the gene matches. Germline CDR1 reads SEHNR; CDR2 reads FQNEAQ (reference sequence). CDR3 loop: CASSPTRDRGNEKLFF. Written as DNA, the CDR3 is TGTGCCAGCAGCCCCACCCGGGACAGGGGTAATGAAAAACTGTTTTTT.

V is TRBV20-1 and J is TRBJ2-5, with no clear D. V lost 2 bases to trimming and J lost 7 bases, with 5 bases between them. CDR1 is DFQATT, CDR2 SNEGSKA, per germline (reference sequence). This CDR3 region has 10 residues. This CDR3 reads CSARYGTQYF. DNA of the CDR3: TGCAGTGCTAGATACGGGACCCAGTACTTC.

A word on this clone: The same CDR3 arises from other DNA sequences in this sample as well. CDR3: CASSLARTEQETQYF. DNA for the CDR3: TGTGCCAGCAGCTTAGCCCGGACGGAGCAAGAGACCCAGTACTTC. The chain has TRBV7-9 and TRBJ2-5; no clear D. Looked up from germline, CDR1 is SEHNR and CDR2 is FQNEAQ (reference sequence). V lost 0 bases, J lost 2 bases, and 10 bases lay in between. CDR3 length equals 15 residues.

The chain joins TRBV27 to TRBJ1-5; 10 positions match TRBD1. CDR3 size: 14 residues. The germline V gene has CDR1 MNHEY and CDR2 SMNVEV (reference sequence). V lost 5 bases to trimming and J lost 6 bases; unmatched junction nucleotides: 4. CDR3 region: CASSGTGEAQPQHF. The CDR3 DNA follows: TGTGCCAGCAGTGGGACAGGGGAGGCTCAGCCCCAGCATTTT.

A single count supports this clone. The rearrangement joins TRBV23-1 to TRBJ2-5; the D gene is possibly TRBD1 (5 bases). TRBV23-1 is an ORF, and what it does is uncertain. Trimming took 4 bases from V and 3 from J, leaving 15 bases between them. This CDR3 has 15 residues. The CDR3 is CASSRLWGRKETQYF. For the CDR3, the DNA is TGCGCCAGCAGTCGATTATGGGGCAGGAAAGAGACCCAGTACTTC.

In its sample, this clone was seen once. V and J are TRBV4-1 and TRBJ1-6; D is ambiguous. V was clipped by 3 bases and J by 0 bases, with 9 bases between them. Germline CDR1 is MGHRA and CDR2 is YSYEKL. The CDR3 spans 16 residues. This CDR3 reads CASSQYISSYNSPLHF. CDR3 DNA: TGCGCCAGCAGCCAGTATATCAGCTCCTATAATTCACCCCTCCACTTT.

This clone was picked up one time. V usage is TRBV6-1 and J usage is TRBJ2-7; D not certain. Germline CDR1 MNHNS, CDR2 SASEGT. The CDR3 spans 10 residues. V was pared by 6 bases and J by 3 bases, with 3 bases between. CDR3 nucleotides: TGTGCCAGCAGCGACTACGAGCAGTACTTC. It encodes CASSDYEQYF.

On this clone itself: The same CDR3 can be traced to other DNA sequences in this sample. The genes are TRBV6-5 and TRBJ2-7, with D unclear. Looked up from germline, CDR1 is MNHEY and CDR2 is SVGAGI. The CDR3 has 13 residues. Trimming removed 2 bases at V and 2 bases at J, with 7 bases between. CDR3 nucleotide sequence: TGTGCCAGCAGTTACGATCGGACCTACGAGCAGTACTTC. This sequence encodes CASSYDRTYEQYF.

CDR3 DNA sequence: TGTGCCAGCTCATTGACAAGCCAAGAGACCCAGTACTTC. Protein: CASSLTSQETQYF. The chain combines TRBV18 with TRBJ2-5; D is undetermined. Per the germline V gene, CDR1 is KGHSH and CDR2 is LQKENI. CDR3 length equals 13 residues. The V and J ends lost 5 bases and 1 base respectively, with 8 bases between them.

The gene calls are TRBV27 and TRBJ1-1, with D maybe TRBD1 (5 bases). CDR1 and CDR2 from the germline V gene are MNHEY and SMNVEV (reference sequence). CDR3 size: 11 residues. Between the trimmed V and J ends, which lost 6 bases and 7 bases, there was a span of 9 bases. CDR3 sequence: CASRAGGEAFF. DNA for the CDR3: TGTGCCAGCAGGGCGGGGGGTGAAGCTTTCTTT.

V and J are TRBV11-2 and TRBJ2-7; D gene uncertain. Germline V CDR1 and CDR2: SGHAT, FQNNGV. The CDR3 consists of 12 residues. V was pared by 4 bases and J by 6 bases, with 10 bases between. CDR3 sequence: CASSYAGSEQYF. The CDR3 DNA reads TGTGCCAGCAGCTACGCAGGTTCCGAGCAGTACTTC. The variable domain in full, with the rest retrieved from reference TRBV11-2 and TRBJ2-7, is EAGVAQSPRYKIIEKRQSVAFWCNPISGHATLYWYQQILGQGPKLLIQFQNNGVVDDSQLPKDRFSAERLKGVDSTLKIQPAKLEDSAVYLCASSYAGSEQYFGPGTRLTVT.

This sequence joins TRBV7-9 and TRBJ1-1; D gene unclear. CDR1 is SEHNR and CDR2 is FQNEAQ in the germline V gene (reference sequence). V lost 8 bases and J 1 base, leaving 5 bases between the germline ends. The CDR3 is made up of 11 amino acids. This CDR3 reads CASSENTEAFF. The DNA of the CDR3 is TGTGCCAGCTCGGAGAACACTGAAGCTTTCTTT.

This CDR3 reads CASSPQGGSTEAFF. CDR3 DNA sequence: TGTGCCAGCAGCCCCCAGGGAGGGAGCACTGAAGCTTTCTTT. The chain has TRBV9 and TRBJ1-1, with D tentatively TRBD1 (5 bases). Germline V lookup: CDR1 SGDLS, CDR2 YYNGEE. Trimming removed 4 bases from V and 4 bases from J, with 14 bases in between. The CDR3 consists of 14 residues.

This chain connects TRBV5-5 to TRBJ2-5, with D maybe TRBD2 (5 bases). Germline V gives CDR1 SGHKS, CDR2 YYEKEE (reference sequence). CDR3 length: 14 amino acids. V lost 3 bases and J 5 bases, leaving 14 bases between the germline ends. DNA of the CDR3: TGTGCCAGCAGCTCCGACCCCGGGGTGGAGACCCAGTACTTC. This codes for CASSSDPGVETQYF.